The TCR beta chain described here comes from a study of identical twins. Each CDR3 protein gets one entry after TCRdb re-called the 5' RACE reads with MiXCR. The sample lists more than 600,000 distinct CDR3 sequences; over 15% were seen once. Per the germline V gene, CDR1 is MNHEY and CDR2 is SVGEGT. Trimming shortened V by 0 bases and J by 1 base, and 15 bases separated the two germline ends. CDR3 length equals 17 residues. The same data also went into a second study, on T cells expressing NK-cell markers.

Specimen: PBMCs. The chain carries TRBV6-2 or TRBV6-3 and TRBJ2-5; D is perhaps TRBD2 (5 bases). The TCR originated in a woman aged 18 to 35 in good health. This CDR3 reads CASSYSRVGMVQETQYF. The CDR3, as DNA: TGTGCCAGCAGTTACTCGAGGGTCGGGATGGTCCAAGAGACCCAGTACTTC.